This T cell receptor (beta chain) is from a study of blood T cell repertoires in COVID-19. Study details: The cDNA or gDNA used as material had been derived from T cells, B-cell-depleted T cells, or PBMCs.

This clone was seen a single time. Germline CDR1 SQVTM, CDR2 ANQGSEA. The CDR3 is made up of 16 amino acids. Deletions cut 4 bases from V and 1 base from J, with 17 bases between. TCRdb's table, derived via immunoSEQ multiplex PCR, lists solely in-frame clones and lacks some. The sample has hundreds of thousands of clones; approximately 86% are singletons. This sequence joins TRBV29-1 and TRBJ2-1; D perhaps matches TRBD2 (6 bases). The source is a woman in her late teens or twenties who had recovered from COVID-19. Material for sequencing was PBMCs or T cells enriched from blood (not recorded which). CDR3 nucleotide sequence: TGCAGCGTTGGGGCCCAGGCGGGACTTTCCTACAATGAGCAGTTCTTC. Its protein is CSVGAQAGLSYNEQFF.